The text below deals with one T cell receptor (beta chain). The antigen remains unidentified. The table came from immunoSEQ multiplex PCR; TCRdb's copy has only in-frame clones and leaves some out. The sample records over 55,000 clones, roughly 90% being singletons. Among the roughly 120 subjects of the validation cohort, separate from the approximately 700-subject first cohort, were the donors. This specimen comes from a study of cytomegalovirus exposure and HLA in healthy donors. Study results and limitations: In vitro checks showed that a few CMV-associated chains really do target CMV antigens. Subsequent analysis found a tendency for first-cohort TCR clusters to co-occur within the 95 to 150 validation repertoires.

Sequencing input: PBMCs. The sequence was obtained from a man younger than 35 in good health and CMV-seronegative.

CDR3 DNA: TGTGCCAGCAGCTCTGGGACTAGCGGGAGTAAGGGTTACGAGCAGTACTTC. Its protein is CASSSGTSGSKGYEQYF. The V call is TRBV7-2, the J call TRBJ2-7; the match to TRBD2 covers 14 bases. Germline trimming cut 4 bases from V and 4 bases from J; bases unmatched to any gene: 9. The CDR3 is made up of 17 amino acids. CDR1 is SGHTA, CDR2 FQGNSA, per germline.